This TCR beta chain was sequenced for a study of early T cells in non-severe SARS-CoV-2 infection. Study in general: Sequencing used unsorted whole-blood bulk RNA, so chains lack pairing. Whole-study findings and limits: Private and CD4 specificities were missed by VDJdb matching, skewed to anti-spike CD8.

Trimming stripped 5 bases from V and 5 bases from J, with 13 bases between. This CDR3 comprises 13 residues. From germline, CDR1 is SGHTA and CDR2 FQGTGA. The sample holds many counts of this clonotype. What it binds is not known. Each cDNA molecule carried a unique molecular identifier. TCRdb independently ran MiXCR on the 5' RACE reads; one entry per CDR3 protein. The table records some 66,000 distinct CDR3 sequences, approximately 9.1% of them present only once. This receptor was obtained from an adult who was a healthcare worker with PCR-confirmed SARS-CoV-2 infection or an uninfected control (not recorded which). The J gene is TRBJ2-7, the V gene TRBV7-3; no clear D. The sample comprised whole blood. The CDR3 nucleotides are TGTGCCAGCAGCCCCCCAGGTAGTAACGAGCAGTACTTC. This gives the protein CASSPPGSNEQYF.